A single sample is the source of the 2 T cell receptor beta chains below, sequenced in a study of blood T cell repertoires in COVID-19. Assay used: immunoSEQ multiplex PCR; TCRdb lists only in-frame clones, some missing. This sample has around 270,000 clones; 80% to 90% occur once, and the top ten carry under 0.95%. What was sequenced was peripheral blood. These receptors all come from a man younger than 45 with acute or convalescent COVID-19.

CDR3 nucleotide sequence: TGTGCCAGTAGTCGGGGACAGCAGATTTACGAGCAGTACTTC. It specifies CASSRGQQIYEQYF. The rearrangement uses TRBV19 and TRBJ2-7; 7 nucleotides align to TRBD1. Germline V gene data show CDR1 as LNHDA and CDR2 as SQIVND (reference sequence). V gave up 5 bases and J gave up 4 bases; unmatched junction bases: 8. CDR3 length: 14 residues. Looking up the rest from reference TRBV19 and TRBJ2-7 gives the full variable domain: DGGITQSPKYLFRKEGQNVTLSCEQNLNHDAMYWYRQDPGQGLRLIYYSQIVNDFQKGDIAEGYSVSREKKESFPLTVTSAQKNPTAFYLCASSRGQQIYEQYFGPGTRLTVT.

The rearrangement uses TRBV28 and TRBJ2-7; D perhaps matches TRBD2 (6 bases). CDR3 length: 14 amino acids. The germline gives CDR1 MDHEN, CDR2 SYDVKM. Trimming removed 1 base at V and 6 bases at J, with 13 bases between. The CDR3 nucleotides are TGTGCCAGCAGTTTATTTCGGGGGTCGGGCGAGCAGTACTTC. Translating gives CASSLFRGSGEQYF.